Here is one T cell receptor (beta chain) with its context. The antigen it recognizes is unknown. There are no base qualities to consult, and no much larger clone falls within one base. The CDR3 covers 14 residues, taking in both the cysteine and the phenylalanine. Just CDR3 DNA is preserved here, 42 bases in frame from base 1. Taken from the germline V gene (reference sequence), the CDR1 and CDR2 loops are DFQATT and SNEGSKA. Relative to germline, V is 1 base shorter and J is 2 bases shorter, with 12 bases between their ends. The library came from PCR. Instrument used: Illumina HiSeq 2500. To normalize quantification of the TCRbeta repertoire, the TCR libraries were built with molecular barcoding that relied on unique molecular identifiers. The public sequencing data were trimmed at Q25 with fastp and processed into clonotypes with MiXCR by TCRdb, which kept only in-frame beta chains. Entries that share a CDR3 protein sequence are merged under the most common genes and DNA. The sample table contains 17,000 or so distinct CDR3 sequences; only one count was recorded for roughly an eighth of them. Of the sample, about 72% is held by the ten largest clones.

This sample was taken from a study of T-cell reconstitution after alpha-beta-depleted transplantation in children (dated by TCRdb to the mid-2010s). Regarding the complete study: T-cell immune reconstitution after TCRalphabeta/CD19-depleted allogeneic hematopoietic cell transplantation in children was quantitatively tracked in the study by means of TCR repertoire profiling.

The paper's findings and limits, for the study overall: In some patients, the high TCRbeta diversity seen at day 60 was put down to recipient T cells and intrathymic progenitors that had survived conditioning. The frequencies of hyperexpanded clones fell over the following months, and after one year, T-cell counts and TCRbeta diversity were mostly attributed to newly produced T cells. The apparently early alphabetaT-cell count recovery about two months after transplant was reportedly dependent on only several hundred rapidly expanded clones derived from non-depleted graft cells.

In the paper's terms, the treatment or condition label means: allogeneic hematopoietic cell transplantation with graft depleted of TCRalphabeta T cells and CD19 B cells. The children who served as transplant recipients had been given grafts of TCRalphabeta/CD19-depleted allogeneic hematopoietic cells. The starting material was PBMCs, mostly from graft donor cells, obtained 180 days after TCRalphabeta/CD19-depleted stem cell transplant. The chain is made from TRBV20-1 and TRBJ2-7; the best D guess is TRBD2, with 6 bases matching. The TCR sequence derives from a boy under two years old who had a stem cell transplant for Wiskott-Aldrich syndrome, so the T cells may come from the graft donor. In nucleotide form, the sequence is TGCAGTGCTAGAGGCGGGCGGGACGCCTACGAGCAGTACTTC. Translated, this gives CSARGGRDAYEQYF.